This TCR beta chain emerged from a study of T cell changes during pregnancy in multiple sclerosis. Profiled with immunoSEQ multiplex PCR; TCRdb holds only in-frame clones, not every one. The repertoire holds more than 40,000 clones, with 90% to 95% as singletons. The TCR sequence derives from a female donor with multiple sclerosis, enrolled in a pregnancy study. The sample in question was CD4+ T cells from peripheral blood mononuclear cells, obtained in the second trimester of pregnancy.

CDR3 amino acids: CASSDTAGTSMFF. DNA for the CDR3: TGTGCCAGCAGTGACACGGCCGGGACTAGCATGTTCTTC. The rearrangement uses TRBV6-4 and TRBJ2-1; 9 bases are shared with TRBD2. Germline CDR1 reads MRHNA; CDR2 reads SNTAGT. CDR3 length: 13 residues. V lost 2 bases to trimming and J lost 15 bases; unmatched junction nucleotides: 8.